This record looks at one T cell receptor (beta chain) sequence and its context. Its antigen is as yet unknown. The V gene's germline CDR1 is LGHNA and CDR2 YSLEER. The V and J ends lost 3 bases and 2 bases respectively, with 17 bases between them. There are 17 residues in the CDR3. The authors reverse transcribed all of the isolated RNA, so sequencing captured expressed TCRB transcripts. TCRdb keeps only in-frame clones here, not all; method: immunoSEQ multiplex PCR. This table holds fewer than 400,000 clones, approximately 10% found once. These data are taken from a study of beta chain features in type 1 diabetes. Overall study context: Sorted cells, some 110 million in number, were examined across all samples. General study findings and limits: Moderate but significant shortening of TCRB CDR3s was recorded in all four CD4+ subsets from Type 1 diabetes patients. Over-representation of high TCR-expressing cells was a possible consequence of cDNA sequencing. Junctions at VDJ sites from type 1 diabetes patients had fewer insertions and more deletions.

The sequencing sample was made of central memory CD4+ T cells from blood. The chain uses TRBV4-3 and TRBJ2-1; no reliable D call. The receptor was derived from a man aged 25-40 years with type 1 diabetes. CDR3 nucleotide sequence: TGCGCCAGCAGCCAGGAAAAGGGAACCCACACCTACAATGAGCAGTTCTTC. It translates to CASSQEKGTHTYNEQFF.